These 32 T cell receptor beta chains originate from one sample sequenced in a study of cytomegalovirus exposure and HLA in healthy donors. The study ran its PCR with 60 Vbeta and 13 Jbeta primers. Produced via immunoSEQ multiplex PCR; TCRdb's table is partial and in-frame only. Among approximately 150,000 clones listed, approximately 79% were seen once. Sequencing was carried out using PBMCs. Source of these receptors: a human donor in good health.

CDR3 nucleotide sequence: TGTGCCAGCAGCGTTGGCGGGAGCACAGATACGCAGTATTTT. Residues: CASSVGGSTDTQYF. The chain employs TRBV9 and TRBJ2-3; maybe TRBD2 (5 bases). Deletions cut 2 bases from V and 0 bases from J, with 7 bases between. CDR1 SGDLS and CDR2 YYNGEE come from the germline V gene. CDR3 size: 14 residues.

This clone showed up just once. The chain joins TRBV4-3 to TRBJ2-7; possible D gene TRBD1, 5 bases. The CDR3 contains 14 residues. The V end lost 0 bases, the J end lost 5 bases, and 11 bases lay between the germline ends. The germline V gene has CDR1 LGHNA and CDR2 YSLEER. Here the CDR3 DNA reads TGCGCCAGCAGCCAAGAACTACAGGTGAACGAGCAGTACTTC. As protein: CASSQELQVNEQYF.

DNA for the CDR3: TGCAGCGTTGACGAAGACTCGTCTGAAGGTGAGCAGTTCTTC. It codes for CSVDEDSSEGEQFF. This chain connects TRBV29-1 to TRBJ2-1; D gene uncertain. Trimming pared 3 bases from V and 9 bases from J, leaving 18 bases between. This CDR3 is built from 14 residues. Germline CDR1 and CDR2: SQVTM and ANQGSEA.

V and J are TRBV7-2 and TRBJ2-2, with D perhaps matching TRBD2 (5 bases). This CDR3 region has 14 residues. CDR1 is SGHTA and CDR2 is FQGNSA in the germline V gene. The ends were cut back, 2 bases at V and 6 bases at J, with 10 bases in the middle. The CDR3 loop reads CASSLIWGAGELFF. In DNA, the CDR3 is TGTGCCAGCAGCTTAATCTGGGGAGCCGGGGAGCTGTTTTTT.

V and J are TRBV2 and TRBJ2-7; the match to TRBD1 covers 8 bases. The junction had 1 base not matched to a gene; V was cut back by 5 bases and J by 4 bases. Germline V gene data show CDR1 as SNHLY and CDR2 as FYNNEI. This CDR3 contains 12 residues. The CDR3 nucleotides are TGTGCCAGCAGTTGGGACAGGTACGAGCAGTACTTC. It translates to CASSWDRYEQYF.

V gene TRBV5-1 combines with J gene TRBJ2-3; 10 bases agree with TRBD1. Germline V gives CDR1 SGHRS, CDR2 YFSETQ. The V and J ends lost 4 bases and 4 bases, in that order; junction bases with no gene match: 9. CDR3 size: 16 residues. In nucleotides, the CDR3 is TGCGCCAGCAGCATACAGGGACAGGGGAGCCCAGATACGCAGTATTTT. Its protein product is CASSIQGQGSPDTQYF.

The V gene is TRBV11-2, the J gene TRBJ2-4; TRBD1 aligns across 7 bases. CDR1 is SGHAT and CDR2 is FQNNGV in the germline V gene. The CDR3 covers 13 residues. Trimming cost V 4 bases and J 9 bases; bases outside gene matches: 6. CDR3 bases: TGTGCCAGCAGCTGGCAACCAGGGGGCATTCAGTACTTC. This sequence encodes CASSWQPGGIQYF.

The chain uses TRBV7-2 and TRBJ2-1; 10 nucleotides agree with TRBD1. V lost 5 bases to trimming and J lost 5 bases; unmatched junction nucleotides: 6. Germline values: CDR1 SGHTA, CDR2 FQGNSA. There are 15 residues in the CDR3. The CDR3 loop reads CASSTLGQGHNEQFF. CDR3 sequence (DNA): TGTGCCAGCAGCACACTGGGACAGGGGCACAATGAGCAGTTCTTC.

The V call is TRBV4-2, the J call TRBJ1-5, with unresolved D. The germline V gene encodes CDR1 LGHNA and CDR2 YNFKEQ. The CDR3 extends over 16 amino acids. Trimming cost V 4 bases and J 2 bases, with 15 bases left between them. The CDR3 bases are TGTGCCAGCAGCCCCTTAGGCGGCGAGGGCAATCAGCCCCAGCATTTT. It encodes CASSPLGGEGNQPQHF.

The genes are TRBV11-3 and TRBJ1-2; TRBD1 matches at 10 bases. V shed 5 bases and J 5 bases; nucleotides not matched to a gene: 5. This CDR3 is built from 14 residues. Germline lookup yields CDR1 SGHNT and CDR2 YENEEA. The CDR3 DNA is TGTGCCAGCAGCCCGGGACAGGGGTCTTATGGCTACACCTTC. It codes for CASSPGQGSYGYTF.

The gene calls are TRBV6-5 and TRBJ1-1, with D maybe TRBD1 (6 bases). The germline gives CDR1 MNHEY, CDR2 SVGAGI. The V and J ends lost 6 bases and 10 bases respectively, with 15 bases between them. The CDR3 covers 12 residues. The CDR3 region has the DNA TGTGCCAGCAGCTTACCGAGGGGGAGAGCTTTCTTT. Its translation: CASSLPRGRAFF.

The V call is TRBV7-9, the J call TRBJ1-2, with D uncertain. Germline V lookup: CDR1 SEHNR, CDR2 FQNEAQ (reference sequence). The CDR3 contains 13 residues. V lost 5 bases to trimming and J lost 0 bases, with 7 bases between them. The CDR3 region is CASSTGTNYGYTF. DNA for the CDR3: TGTGCCAGCAGCACCGGGACTAACTATGGCTACACCTTC.

This clone has just a few counts. The chain recombines TRBV5-6 with TRBJ1-2; no clear D gene. The CDR3 totals 17 residues. Trimming took 1 base from V and 1 from J, leaving 17 bases between them. Germline V gene sequence: CDR1 SGHDT, CDR2 YYEEEE. This CDR3 reads CASSLPDYVTHNYGYTF. The CDR3, as DNA: TGTGCCAGCAGCTTGCCCGATTATGTAACTCATAACTATGGCTACACCTTC.

The J gene is TRBJ2-7, the V gene TRBV9; possibly TRBD1 for D (7 bases). The CDR3 has 15 amino acids. The germline V gene has CDR1 SGDLS and CDR2 YYNGEE. Trimming took 3 bases from V and 0 from J, leaving 13 bases between them. CDR3 coding DNA: TGTGCCAGCAGCGCTGCCAGGGGGGACTCCTACGAGCAGTACTTC. Translation gives CASSAARGDSYEQYF.

The chain employs TRBV7-6 and TRBJ2-5, with 10 bases that match TRBD1. V dropped 4 bases and J dropped 4; count of bases not matched to a gene: 9. The CDR3 loop spans 16 amino acids. Germline CDR1 SGHVS, CDR2 FNYEAQ. DNA of the CDR3: TGTGCCAGCAGCTCACCGGGACAGGGGAGGGGAGAGACCCAGTACTTC. Its protein product is CASSSPGQGRGETQYF.

The rearrangement joins TRBV11-3 to TRBJ1-5, with 8 bases matching TRBD1. The CDR3 has 18 amino acids. The V segment lost 2 bases and the J segment 2 bases; nucleotides outside the gene matches: 11. Germline V lookup: CDR1 SGHNT, CDR2 YENEEA. This CDR3 is CASSLPGGANTCNQPQHF. The CDR3 DNA reads TGTGCCAGCAGCTTACCAGGGGGCGCGAATACTTGCAATCAGCCCCAGCATTTT.

The chain uses TRBV4-2 and TRBJ2-7, with 7 bases lining up with TRBD1. V lost 6 bases, J lost 6 bases, and 5 bases stayed unmatched. The CDR3 consists of 12 residues. The germline V gene encodes CDR1 LGHNA and CDR2 YNFKEQ. The CDR3 DNA sequence: TGTGCCAGCAGTGTGGGACAGACCGAGCAGTACTTC. Translated: CASSVGQTEQYF.

V gene TRBV5-1 combines with J gene TRBJ1-6; 7 bases line up with TRBD1. Germline CDR1 reads SGHRS; CDR2 reads YFSETQ. V shed 4 bases and J 7 bases; nucleotides not matched to a gene: 8. The length of the CDR3 is 15 residues. CDR3 sequence: CASSTETGNNSPLHF. As DNA, the CDR3 is TGCGCCAGCAGCACGGAGACAGGGAACAATTCACCCCTCCACTTT.

The V call is TRBV4-3, the J call TRBJ2-1; unclear D gene. Germline V gives CDR1 LGHNA, CDR2 YSLEER. V dropped 0 bases and J dropped 8 bases, with 11 bases sitting between them. CDR3 length: 14 amino acids. CDR3 sequence reads: CASSQDLGLDEQFF. The CDR3 coding sequence is TGCGCCAGCAGCCAAGATCTCGGTTTAGATGAGCAGTTCTTC.

The gene calls are TRBV5-6 and TRBJ1-6, with 7 bases fitting TRBD1. CDR1 and CDR2 from the germline V gene are SGHDT and YYEEEE. This CDR3 spans 14 amino acids. J gave up 12 bases and V 0 bases, and 6 bases lay outside the gene matches. CDR3 in DNA: TGTGCCAGCAGCTTGGGACAGGGTTTAAGACCCCTCCACTTT. It encodes CASSLGQGLRPLHF. Filled out from reference TRBV5-6 and TRBJ1-6, the complete variable domain reads DAGVTQSPTHLIKTRGQQVTLRCSPKSGHDTVSWYQQALGQGPQFIFQYYEEEERQRGNFPDRFSGHQFPNYSSELNVNALLLGDSALYLCASSLGQGLRPLHFGNGTRLTVT.

This clone was counted once. This sequence joins TRBV4-2 and TRBJ2-2, with D perhaps matching TRBD2 (6 bases). V dropped 6 bases and J dropped 5 bases, with 13 bases sitting between them. Germline values: CDR1 LGHNA, CDR2 YNFKEQ. The CDR3 is 14 residues long. CDR3: CASSPGTGTGELFF. CDR3 nucleotide sequence: TGTGCCAGCAGTCCGGGGACTGGGACCGGGGAGCTGTTTTTT.

V is TRBV5-1 and J is TRBJ2-5; D is unclear. From germline, CDR1 is SGHRS and CDR2 YFSETQ. The CDR3 runs 14 residues. Between the trimmed V and J ends, which lost 1 base and 5 bases, there was a span of 12 bases. The CDR3 spells CASSLSVGTETQYF. In nucleotides, the CDR3 is TGCGCCAGCAGCTTGAGTGTGGGCACGGAGACCCAGTACTTC.

On this clone itself: Other DNA sequences in this sample translate to the same CDR3. This chain connects TRBV6-5 to TRBJ2-1; 7 bases agree with TRBD2. The CDR3 is 15 residues long. The J segment lost 10 bases and the V segment lost 2 bases, leaving 11 bases of the junction unmatched. CDR1 is MNHEY, CDR2 SVGAGI, per germline. The CDR3 loop is CASSYGGDPSDEQFF. The CDR3 DNA reads as TGTGCCAGCAGTTACGGGGGGGACCCTTCGGACGAGCAGTTCTTC.

The sample holds a few counts of this clone. The chain recombines TRBV4-2 with TRBJ2-5; 8 bases match TRBD2. V dropped 0 bases and J dropped 5; count of bases not matched to a gene: 14. This CDR3 contains 18 residues. Germline CDR1 reads LGHNA; CDR2 reads YNFKEQ. The DNA for the CDR3 is TGTGCCAGCAGCCAAGAAGGTTGGCGGGGGGAAGCTAGCGAGACCCAGTACTTC. Protein sequence: CASSQEGWRGEASETQYF.

The chain carries TRBV5-6 and TRBJ1-6; D is unresolved. Trimming left V 1 base short and J 3 bases short, with 8 bases between. Germline lookup yields CDR1 SGHDT and CDR2 YYEEEE. The CDR3 length is 15 residues. The CDR3 region has the DNA TGTGCCAGCAGCTTGAGAGGCCGCTATAATTCACCCCTCCACTTT. Its translation: CASSLRGRYNSPLHF.

This CDR3 reads CASSTGQFSYEQYF. The CDR3 nucleotides read TGTGCCAGCTCGACGGGACAGTTCTCCTACGAGCAGTACTTC. The chain employs TRBV6-1 and TRBJ2-7; 7 bases align to TRBD1. The J segment lost 0 bases and the V segment lost 8 bases, leaving 7 bases of the junction unmatched. The germline V gene has CDR1 MNHNS and CDR2 SASEGT. The CDR3 has 14 amino acids.

The CDR3, as DNA: TGTGCCAGCAGCGACTGGGACAGGGGGAATAATTCACCCCTCCACTTT. Residues: CASSDWDRGNNSPLHF. The rearrangement joins TRBV27 to TRBJ1-6; TRBD1 matches 11 bases. The CDR3 loop spans 16 amino acids. V gave up 6 bases and J gave up 5 bases; unmatched junction bases: 6. Germline V lookup: CDR1 MNHEY, CDR2 SMNVEV (reference sequence).

The chain employs TRBV21-1 and TRBJ2-1; TRBD2 was called by the table and not checked on the DNA. TRBV21-1 represents a pseudogene. This CDR3 has 16 residues. The CDR3 sequence is CASNTSGGIPRNEQFF. The CDR3 nucleotides read TGTGCCAGCAATACTAGCGGGGGCATTCCGAGGAATGAGCAGTTCTTC.

This chain's CDR3 is CASRSGTGYEQYF. The CDR3 DNA sequence: TGTGCCAGCAGGTCGGGGACAGGGTACGAGCAGTACTTC. The chain joins TRBV2 to TRBJ2-7; 9 bases agree with TRBD1. The CDR3 length is 13 residues. Germline CDR1 is SNHLY and CDR2 is FYNNEI. V lost 6 bases and J lost 4; bases outside the gene matches: 4.

The chain uses TRBV7-2 and TRBJ2-2; TRBD2 matches 16 bases. Germline-derived CDR1 and CDR2 are SGHTA and FQGNSA. The CDR3 totals 20 residues. After removal of 0 bases from V and 6 bases from J, the junction contained 10 bases not matched to a gene. Here the CDR3 reads CASSLAPGTSGGAEAGELFF. The CDR3 DNA reads as TGTGCCAGCAGCTTAGCCCCCGGGACTAGCGGGGGGGCCGAGGCCGGGGAGCTGTTTTTT. Supplemented by reference TRBV7-2 and TRBJ2-2, the full variable domain reads GAGVSQSPSNKVTEKGKDVELRCDPISGHTALYWYRQSLGQGLEFLIYFQGNSAPDKSGLPSDRFSAERTGGSVSTLTIQRTQQEDSAVYLCASSLAPGTSGGAEAGELFFGEGSRLTVL.

The J gene is TRBJ1-1, the V gene TRBV6-1, with D possibly being TRBD1 (6 bases). The CDR3 spans 13 residues. Looked up from germline, CDR1 is MNHNS and CDR2 is SASEGT. V dropped 10 bases and J dropped 4 bases, with 16 bases sitting between them. The CDR3 protein is CATKNSGATEAFF. CDR3 sequence (DNA): TGTGCCACCAAAAACTCAGGGGCCACTGAAGCTTTCTTT.

The rearrangement links TRBV25-1 to TRBJ1-2, with 9 bases identical to TRBD1. CDR1 MGHDK and CDR2 SYGVNS come from the germline V gene. Trimming cost V 11 bases and J 4 bases; bases outside gene matches: 8. This CDR3 has 13 residues. The CDR3 loop reads CAAYGDRVYGYTF. In DNA form, the CDR3 reads TGTGCCGCCTACGGGGACAGGGTCTATGGCTACACCTTC.